Listed below are T cell receptor beta chains from one sample, sequenced in a study of cytomegalovirus exposure and HLA in healthy donors. Measured with immunoSEQ multiplex PCR; TCRdb has only the in-frame clones, and not every one. The sample records 100,000 to 150,000 clones, roughly 88% being singletons. The specimen was PBMCs. All receptors come from a man aged 18 to 29 in good health and CMV-seronegative. The CDR3 runs from the conserved cysteine through the conserved F or W. A D gene is named only where the DNA matches it firmly. Only some rows state a clone size, as once, few, many or a class for expanded clones.

TRBV6-1	NA	TRBJ1-2	few	TGTGCCAGCAGTGGGGCAGCCGAGGGCTATGGCTACACCTTC	CASSGAAEGYGYTF
TRBV5-1	NA	TRBJ2-5	NA	TGCGCCAGCAGCATTACCGGGACACGGAGCCAAGAGACCCAGTACTTC	CASSITGTRSQETQYF
TRBV15	NA	TRBJ1-3	NA	TGTGCCACCAGCGGGGGACTCGGAAACACCATATATTTT	CATSGGLGNTIYF
TRBV12-5	NA	TRBJ1-5	NA	TGTGCTAGTGGACAGGGAGAATGGCCCCAGCATTTT	CASGQGEWPQHF
TRBV10-3	TRBD1	TRBJ2-6	NA	TGTGCCACTAAGGGACAGTTGGGGGCCAACGTCCTGACTTTC	CATKGQLGANVLTF
TRBV19	NA	TRBJ1-5	once	TGTGCCAGTAGTATACAGGGGACAAATCAGCCCCAGCATTTT	CASSIQGTNQPQHF
TRBV5-6	TRBD1	TRBJ1-2	few	TGTGCCAGCAGCATGGGACAGGGGGCGTTCGGTGTGGGCTACACCTTC	CASSMGQGAFGVGYTF
TRBV30	TRBD1	TRBJ2-7	NA	TGTGCCTGGAGTAGGACAGGGATCTACGAGCAGTACTTC	CAWSRTGIYEQYF
TRBV5-6	NA	TRBJ1-3	NA	TGTGCCAGCAGCTTGGTTAATGTCAGGGCCTCTGGAAACACCATATATTTT	CASSLVNVRASGNTIYF
TRBV6-5	NA	TRBJ1-2	few	TGTGCCAGCAGCCATGGCCTAGGGAGGGCCTATGGCTACACCTTC	CASSHGLGRAYGYTF
TRBV19	TRBD2	TRBJ2-5	NA	TGTGCCAGTAGGCCGGGGACTAGAAGATTGGAGACCCAGTACTTC	CASRPGTRRLETQYF
TRBV19	TRBD2	TRBJ2-1	once	TGTGCCAGTAGTAAGGCCGCGGGGGGCTCCTACAATGAGCAGTTCTTC	CASSKAAGGSYNEQFF
TRBV29-1	TRBD2	TRBJ2-7	NA	TGCAGCGTTGAGACATCCGGGGGGGGTTTCCCCTTCGAGCAGTACTTC	CSVETSGGGFPFEQYF
TRBV19	NA	TRBJ2-5	NA	TGTGCCAGTAGTATGGAACGGGTCCCAGAGACCCAGTACTTC	CASSMERVPETQYF
TRBV4-1	NA	TRBJ2-3	NA	TGCGCCAGCAGCCAAGGGAGCGGTTCGAGGACAGATACGCAGTATTTT	CASSQGSGSRTDTQYF
TRBV7-6	TRBD2	TRBJ2-3	NA	TGTGCCAGCAGCTCTACTAGCGGAGGTCCTAGCACAGATACGCAGTATTTT	CASSSTSGGPSTDTQYF
TRBV9	NA	TRBJ1-1	NA	TGTGCCAGCAGCGTAATGTACGGGGACACTGAAGCTTTCTTT	CASSVMYGDTEAFF
TRBV19	TRBD1	TRBJ1-5	NA	TGTGCCAGCCTTCAGGGGGGTAATCAGCCCCAGCATTTT	CASLQGGNQPQHF
TRBV7-8	TRBD1	TRBJ1-1	NA	TGTGCCAGCAGCTTGTACCGACAGGGGGTCACTGAAGCTTTCTTT	CASSLYRQGVTEAFF
TRBV30	TRBD1	TRBJ1-4	NA	TGTGCCTGGAGTCGGGACAGGGACTCCACTAATGAAAAACTGTTTTTT	CAWSRDRDSTNEKLFF
TRBV19	TRBD1	TRBJ2-7	NA	TGTGCCAGTAGTCCTCGGACAGGGGGCCTCTACGAGCAGTACTTC	CASSPRTGGLYEQYF
TRBV12-5	NA	TRBJ2-1	NA	TGTGCTAGTGGTTTGGTACAGGGCTCCTACAATGAGCAGTTCTTC	CASGLVQGSYNEQFF
TRBV7-9	TRBD2	TRBJ2-2	NA	TGTGCCAGCAGCTCCCGACTAGCGGGGGCGGCCGGGGAGCTGTTTTTT	CASSSRLAGAAGELFF
TRBV11-3	NA	TRBJ2-7	NA	TGTGCCAGCAGCTTAGATAGAACGGGCGAGCAGTACTTC	CASSLDRTGEQYF
TRBV19	NA	TRBJ1-1	NA	TGTGCCACCCTACTTGACCCAGAGGTTCCAACTGAAGCTTTCTTT	CATLLDPEVPTEAFF
TRBV19	NA	TRBJ1-2	few	TGTGCCAGTAGTATAGGGGGCGAGCCTCTGGGCTACACCTTC	CASSIGGEPLGYTF
TRBV19	NA	TRBJ2-7	NA	TGTGCCAGTAGTATTAATCGAGGGAACCTCTACGAGCAGTACTTC	CASSINRGNLYEQYF
TRBV18	TRBD1	TRBJ1-2	NA	TGTGCCAGCTCACCAATCGCCCCTCAGGGGGACTATGGCTACACCTTC	CASSPIAPQGDYGYTF
TRBV11-2	TRBD2	TRBJ2-2	NA	TGTGCCAGCAGCTCGGGACTAGCGGGTACCGGGGAGCTGTTTTTT	CASSSGLAGTGELFF
TRBV19	NA	TRBJ1-1	NA	TGTGCCAGTAGACAAGACAGCCCTGAAGCTTTCTTT	CASRQDSPEAFF
TRBV27	TRBD2	TRBJ2-5	NA	TGTGCCAGCAGTGACTTAGACTACCCTAGCGGGAGTGAGACCCAGTACTTC	CASSDLDYPSGSETQYF
TRBV15	TRBD1	TRBJ2-7	NA	TGTGCCACCAGCAGCGACTACAGGGGGCTGTACGAGCAGTACTTC	CATSSDYRGLYEQYF
TRBV6-5	TRBD1	TRBJ2-2	NA	TGTGCCACCGGGACAGGGGACACCGGGGAGCTGTTTTTT	CATGTGDTGELFF